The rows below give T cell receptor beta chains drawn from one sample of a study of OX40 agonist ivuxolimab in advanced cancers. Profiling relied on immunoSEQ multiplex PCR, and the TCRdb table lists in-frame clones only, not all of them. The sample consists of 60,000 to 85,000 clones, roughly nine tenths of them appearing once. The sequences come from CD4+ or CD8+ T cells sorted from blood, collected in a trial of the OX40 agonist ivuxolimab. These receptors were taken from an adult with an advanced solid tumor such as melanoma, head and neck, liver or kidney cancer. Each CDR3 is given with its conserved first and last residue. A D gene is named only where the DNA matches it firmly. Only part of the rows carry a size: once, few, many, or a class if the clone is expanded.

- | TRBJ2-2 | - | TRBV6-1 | CASSEGNTGELFF | TGTGCCAGCAGTGAGGGAAACACCGGGGAGCTGTTTTTT
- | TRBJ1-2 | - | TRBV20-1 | CSARDRAGYTF | TGCAGTGCTAGAGACAGGGCTGGCTACACCTTC
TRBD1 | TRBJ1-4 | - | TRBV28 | CASAGTVNEKLFF | TGTGCCAGCGCAGGGACAGTTAATGAAAAACTGTTTTTT
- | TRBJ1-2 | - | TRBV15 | CATSRGAGDGYTF | TGTGCCACCAGCAGAGGGGCCGGGGATGGCTACACCTTC
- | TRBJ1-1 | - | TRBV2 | CASREGRLNTEAFF | TGTGCCAGCCGGGAAGGACGGTTGAACACTGAAGCTTTCTTT
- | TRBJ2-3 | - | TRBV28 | CASSTPGDTQYF | TGTGCCAGCAGTACCCCGGGGGATACGCAGTATTTT
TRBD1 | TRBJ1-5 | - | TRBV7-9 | CASSPGTGDQPQHF | TGTGCCAGCAGCCCCGGTACAGGGGATCAGCCCCAGCATTTT
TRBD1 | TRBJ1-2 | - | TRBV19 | CASSPGTGAGGYTF | TGTGCCAGTAGTCCAGGGACAGGGGCAGGAGGCTACACCTTC
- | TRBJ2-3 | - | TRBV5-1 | CASSLGGLARVGTDTQYF | TGCGCCAGCAGCTTGGGGGGACTTGCCAGGGTCGGCACAGATACGCAGTATTTT
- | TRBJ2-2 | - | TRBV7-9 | CASSLEGTGELFF | TGTGCCAGCAGCTTAGAGGGGACCGGGGAGCTGTTTTTT
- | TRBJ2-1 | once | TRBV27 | CASRDPDGEQFF | TGTGCCAGCAGAGACCCAGACGGTGAGCAGTTCTTC
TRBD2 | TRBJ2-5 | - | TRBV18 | CASSIAGGAQETQYF | TGTGCCAGCTCAATAGCGGGAGGGGCTCAAGAGACCCAGTACTTC
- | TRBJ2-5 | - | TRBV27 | CASSFGRQETQYF | TGTGCCAGCAGTTTTGGACGGCAAGAGACCCAGTACTTC
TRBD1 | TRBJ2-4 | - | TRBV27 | CASSLYRDSISKNIQYF | TGTGCCAGCAGTTTATACCGGGACAGCATATCCAAAAACATTCAGTACTTC
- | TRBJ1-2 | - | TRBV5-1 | CASSSDGADGYTF | TGCGCCAGCAGCTCGGACGGGGCGGATGGCTACACCTTC
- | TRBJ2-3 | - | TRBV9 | CASSVGGRGGRDTQYF | TGTGCCAGCAGCGTAGGTGGCCGAGGGGGGAGAGATACGCAGTATTTT
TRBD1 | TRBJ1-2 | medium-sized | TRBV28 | CASSRDRAYGYTF | TGTGCCAGCAGTAGGGACAGGGCCTATGGCTACACCTTC
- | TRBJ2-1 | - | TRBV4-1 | CASSQEGVGYNEQFF | TGCGCCAGCAGCCAAGAGGGGGTCGGGTACAATGAGCAGTTCTTC
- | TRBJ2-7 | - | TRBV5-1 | CASSLVGGDYEQYF | TGCGCCAGCAGCTTGGTTGGGGGTGATTACGAGCAGTACTTC
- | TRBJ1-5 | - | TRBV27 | CASRLNRGRNQPQHF | TGTGCCAGCAGGTTAAACCGGGGCCGAAATCAGCCCCAGCATTTT
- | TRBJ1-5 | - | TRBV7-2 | CASSFPGNQPQHF | TGTGCCAGCAGCTTTCCCGGGAATCAGCCCCAGCATTTT
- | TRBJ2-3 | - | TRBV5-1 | CASSPERDTQYF | TGCGCCAGCAGCCCTGAGAGGGATACGCAGTATTTT
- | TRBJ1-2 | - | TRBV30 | CAWSLRLNGYTF | TGTGCCTGGAGTCTACGTCTAAATGGCTACACCTTC
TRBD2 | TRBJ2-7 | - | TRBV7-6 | CASSLALLAGGHDRYEQYF | TGTGCCAGCAGCTTAGCGCTTCTAGCGGGGGGCCACGACAGATACGAGCAGTACTTC
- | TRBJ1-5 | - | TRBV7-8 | CASSFDSNQPQHF | TGTGCCAGCAGTTTCGACAGCAATCAGCCCCAGCATTTT
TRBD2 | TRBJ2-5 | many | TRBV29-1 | CSVDKRERGETQYF | TGCAGCGTTGATAAGCGGGAGCGTGGAGAGACCCAGTACTTC
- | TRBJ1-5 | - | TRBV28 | CASSRRTVSNQPQHF | TGTGCCAGCAGCCGAAGGACGGTTAGCAATCAGCCCCAGCATTTT
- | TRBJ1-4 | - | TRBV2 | CASRGDATNEKLFF | TGTGCCAGCAGGGGGGACGCAACTAATGAAAAACTGTTTTTT
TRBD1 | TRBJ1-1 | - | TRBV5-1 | CASSWTGETRAFF | TGCGCCAGCAGCTGGACAGGGGAGACAAGAGCTTTCTTT